A single sample gave rise to the 8 T cell receptor beta chains below, sequenced in a study of early T cells in non-severe SARS-CoV-2 infection. TCRdb independently ran MiXCR on the 5' RACE reads; one entry per CDR3 protein. The sample holds 70,000 to 95,000 distinct CDR3 sequences; 11% to 15% are singletons and the top ten take roughly 9.8%. The material sequenced was whole blood. The receptors stem from an adult who was a healthcare worker with PCR-confirmed SARS-CoV-2 infection or an uninfected control (not recorded which).

This clonotype was found many times. The chain joins TRBV2 to TRBJ1-1; D gene uncertain. This CDR3 comprises 12 residues. The V gene lost 4 bases and the J gene lost 6 bases, with 9 bases spanning the gap. Germline lookup yields CDR1 SNHLY and CDR2 FYNNEI. Here the CDR3 DNA reads TGTGCCAGCAGTGGCGGAGTGGCTGAAGCTTTCTTT. Encoded protein: CASSGGVAEAFF.

The rearrangement joins TRBV16 to TRBJ1-4; perhaps TRBD1 as D (6 bases). The CDR3 consists of 16 residues. V shed 0 bases and J shed 7 bases, with 15 bases lying between them. CDR1 is KGHSY and CDR2 is FQNENV in the germline V gene. The CDR3 DNA reads as TGTGCCAGCAGCCAATCCTCAGCGACCAGGGGTGAAAAACTGTTTTTT. Protein sequence: CASSQSSATRGEKLFF.

This clonotype was seen at least ten times. The chain employs TRBV27 and TRBJ2-3; unclear D gene. Trimming took off 2 bases at V and 1 base at J, with 1 base between the two ends. Germline V gene lookup returns CDR1 MNHEY and CDR2 SMNVEV (reference sequence). CDR3 length: 12 amino acids. CDR3 bases: TGTGCCAGCAGTTTAGGCACAGATACGCAGTATTTT. Translated, it gives CASSLGTDTQYF.

This clonotype occurred a few times. The chain has TRBV29-1 and TRBJ2-7; a weak D match, TRBD2 (6 bases). The V and J ends lost 4 bases and 7 bases respectively, with 17 bases between them. The germline V gene encodes CDR1 SQVTM and CDR2 ANQGSEA. The CDR3 totals 13 residues. The CDR3 loop is CSVAPPGLGEQYF. Here the CDR3 DNA reads TGCAGCGTTGCACCCCCGGGACTGGGGGAGCAGTACTTC.

This clonotype was detected only a few times. The V call is TRBV5-1, the J call TRBJ2-2; 8 nucleotides agree with TRBD1. CDR3 length equals 17 residues. Germline loops: CDR1 SGHRS, CDR2 YFSETQ. After removal of 2 bases from V and 3 bases from J, the junction contained 9 bases not matched to a gene. The CDR3, as DNA: TGCGCCAGCAGCTTACTGACAGGGGTAGGGGACACCGGGGAGCTGTTTTTT. Its protein product is CASSLLTGVGDTGELFF.

This clonotype was detected ten times or more. The chain couples TRBV4-3 to TRBJ2-7; 11 bases match TRBD1. Germline CDR1 LGHNA, CDR2 YSLEER. CDR3 size: 14 residues. V lost 1 base, J lost 5 bases, and 1 base stayed unmatched. CDR3 nucleotide sequence: TGCGCCAGCAGCCAAGGGACAGGGGGCAACGAGCAGTACTTC. It specifies CASSQGTGGNEQYF.

The V call is TRBV19, the J call TRBJ2-3; no clear D gene. The length of the CDR3 is 13 residues. CDR1 is LNHDA, CDR2 SQIVND, per germline (reference sequence). V shed 2 bases and J shed 1 base, with 4 bases lying between them. The CDR3 DNA follows: TGTGCCAGTAGTATACAGGGCACAGATACGCAGTATTTT. This encodes CASSIQGTDTQYF. The whole variable domain, filled in from reference TRBV19 and TRBJ2-3, reads DGGITQSPKYLFRKEGQNVTLSCEQNLNHDAMYWYRQDPGQGLRLIYYSQIVNDFQKGDIAEGYSVSREKKESFPLTVTSAQKNPTAFYLCASSIQGTDTQYFGPGTRLTVL.

This chain joins TRBV19 and TRBJ2-3; either TRBD1 or TRBD2 may fit D (7 bases each). Trimming removed 10 bases from V and 1 base from J, with 15 bases in between. CDR1 is LNHDA and CDR2 is SQIVND in the germline V gene (reference sequence). This CDR3 is 14 amino acids long. CDR3 DNA: TGTGCCACCAGCTCAGGGGGGGGCACAGATACGCAGTATTTT. This gives the protein CATSSGGGTDTQYF.